This record covers a single T cell receptor beta chain. Its antigen is undetermined. Only in-frame clones appear in the TCRdb table, and some are missing; sequencing was by immunoSEQ multiplex PCR. The sample carries fewer than 25,000 clones, 70% to 90% recorded once. This entry comes from a study of chemoradiotherapy in HPV16-positive cancers. The study, taken as a whole, reports: HPV-specific T cells were functionally defined from only a couple of HPV16-positive patients.

The germline V gene encodes CDR1 LNHDA and CDR2 SQIVND (reference sequence). Losses at the gene ends were 5 bases for V and 4 bases for J; bases not matched to a gene: 9. The CDR3 runs 15 residues. The chain combines TRBV19 with TRBJ1-1, with 8 nucleotides matching TRBD1. The source material was blood, sampled from a patient who underwent chemoradiotherapy. The sequence was obtained from a human donor with HPV-associated anogenital cancer. In DNA form, the CDR3 reads TGTGCCAGTAGTCACCGGACAGGACAGGGCACTGAAGCTTTCTTT. It codes for CASSHRTGQGTEAFF. Supplemented by reference TRBV19 and TRBJ1-1, the full variable domain reads DGGITQSPKYLFRKEGQNVTLSCEQNLNHDAMYWYRQDPGQGLRLIYYSQIVNDFQKGDIAEGYSVSREKKESFPLTVTSAQKNPTAFYLCASSHRTGQGTEAFFGQGTRLTVV.